The next 22 T cell receptor beta chains were all read from a single sample in a study of blood T cell repertoires in COVID-19. Using immunoSEQ multiplex PCR, the repertoire was profiled, and TCRdb retains in-frame clones only, with some absent. The sample comprises 150,000 to 200,000 clones, around 83% of which are singletons, and approximately 16% rests with the top ten. The sequencing sample was made of PBMCs or T cells enriched from blood (not recorded which). The receptors here all came from a man in his forties or fifties who had recovered from COVID-19.

The J gene is TRBJ1-6, the V gene TRBV7-8, with D perhaps TRBD1 (6 bases). The V gene's germline CDR1 is SGHVS and CDR2 FQNEAQ. The CDR3 length is 16 residues. Trimming removed 5 bases from V and 8 bases from J, with 19 bases in between. In DNA, the CDR3 is TGTGCCAGCAGCGTTAGTCATGGGGGCTGGGATTCACCCCTCCACTTT. This translates into CASSVSHGGWDSPLHF.

The rearrangement joins TRBV19 to TRBJ1-2, with D possibly TRBD1 on 5 matching bases. Trimming took off 3 bases at V and 5 bases at J, with 19 bases between the two ends. CDR3 length equals 16 residues. Germline CDR1 reads LNHDA; CDR2 reads SQIVND (reference sequence). The CDR3 region is CASSIDVGGLRYGYTF. The DNA for the CDR3 is TGTGCCAGTAGTATTGACGTCGGGGGACTGAGATATGGCTACACCTTC.

The rearrangement joins TRBV30 to TRBJ1-1; no reliable D call. This CDR3 has 12 amino acids. Germline loops: CDR1 GTSNPN, CDR2 SVGIG (reference sequence). Trimming cost V 4 bases and J 3 bases, with 9 bases left between them. The DNA for the CDR3 is TGTGCCTGGACTGAGGGTCACACTGAAGCTTTCTTT. Translating it yields CAWTEGHTEAFF.

The chain joins TRBV30 to TRBJ1-1, with D unresolved. The V and J ends lost 0 bases and 2 bases respectively, with 7 bases between them. This CDR3 is built from 13 residues. Looked up from germline, CDR1 is GTSNPN and CDR2 is SVGIG (reference sequence). Here the CDR3 DNA reads TGTGCCTGGAGTGTAAACCTAAACACTGAAGCTTTCTTT. Protein sequence: CAWSVNLNTEAFF.

The rearrangement joins TRBV7-3 to TRBJ1-2; maybe TRBD1 (5 bases). Trimming cost V 5 bases and J 4 bases, with 11 bases left between them. The CDR3 runs to 13 residues. CDR1 SGHTA and CDR2 FQGTGA come from the germline V gene. In DNA, the CDR3 is TGTGCCAGCAGCCTCGGGGGGACCTATGGCTACACCTTC. Translation: CASSLGGTYGYTF.

The chain has TRBV19 and TRBJ1-4; the match to TRBD1 covers 9 bases. Germline assignment: CDR1 LNHDA and CDR2 SQIVND (reference sequence). V lost 7 bases and J lost 4; bases outside the gene matches: 7. CDR3 size: 15 residues. CDR3 coding DNA: TGTGCCAGTAACGCGGCGACAGGGGGTAATGAAAAACTGTTTTTT. Translated, it gives CASNAATGGNEKLFF.

The chain is built from TRBV6-5 and TRBJ1-2; D perhaps matches TRBD1 (6 bases). V shed 2 bases and J shed 5 bases, with 12 bases lying between them. The CDR3 loop spans 14 amino acids. Germline loops: CDR1 MNHEY, CDR2 SVGAGI. CDR3 region: CASSYTYREYGYTF. The CDR3 coding sequence is TGTGCCAGCAGTTACACCTACAGGGAATATGGCTACACCTTC.

The chain links TRBV5-4 to TRBJ1-1; D not resolved. Between the trimmed V and J ends, which lost 0 bases and 4 bases, there was a span of 10 bases. This CDR3 contains 14 residues. Looked up from germline, CDR1 is SGHNT and CDR2 is YYREEE (reference sequence). This CDR3 is CASSLGTVGTEAFF. CDR3 DNA: TGTGCCAGCAGCTTGGGTACAGTGGGCACTGAAGCTTTCTTT.

The chain recombines TRBV24-1 with TRBJ2-7; TRBD1 agrees at 9 bases. The CDR3 spans 15 residues. Germline CDR1 is KGHDR and CDR2 is SFDVKD. The V gene end was trimmed by 1 base and the J gene end by 3 bases; junction bases not matched to a gene: 3. Here the CDR3 DNA reads TGTGCCACCAGTGATTTTGGGACAGGGTTCTACGAGCAGTACTTC. This translates into CATSDFGTGFYEQYF.

The rearrangement joins TRBV5-1 to TRBJ2-7; tentatively, D is TRBD1 (6 bases). Germline values: CDR1 SGHRS, CDR2 YFSETQ. V lost 0 bases and J lost 2, with 12 bases in between. There are 15 residues in the CDR3. The CDR3 sequence is CASSLVPGATYEQYF. The CDR3 region has the DNA TGCGCCAGCAGCTTGGTCCCAGGGGCGACCTACGAGCAGTACTTC. Looking up the rest from reference TRBV5-1 and TRBJ2-7 gives the full variable domain: KAGVTQTPRYLIKTRGQQVTLSCSPISGHRSVSWYQQTPGQGLQFLFEYFSETQRNKGNFPGRFSGRQFSNSRSEMNVSTLELGDSALYLCASSLVPGATYEQYFGPGTRLTVT.

About this clone itself: One junction end does not reproduce the germline sequence, and a read error may be involved. This chain connects TRBV6-1 to TRBJ1-5; D gene unclear. The CDR3 has 14 amino acids. Germline CDR1 MNHNS, CDR2 SASEGT. The CDR3 bases are TGTGCCAGCAGTGAACGGAATAGCAATCAGCCCCAGCACTTT. Translating it yields CASSERNSNQPQHF.

J is TRBJ2-3 and V is TRBV10-1; D perhaps matches TRBD1 (5 bases). V lost 0 bases and J lost 0, with 13 bases in between. The CDR3 spans 17 residues. Germline V CDR1 and CDR2: WNHNN, SYGVQD (reference sequence). CDR3 sequence (DNA): TGCGCCAGCAGTGAGTCGGCTCGTGGGGCCAGCACAGATACGCAGTATTTT. Its translation: CASSESARGASTDTQYF.

The chain links TRBV19 to TRBJ1-2; 8 bases align to TRBD1. The length of the CDR3 is 13 residues. Germline V gives CDR1 LNHDA, CDR2 SQIVND (reference sequence). V was pared by 8 bases and J by 2 bases, with 4 bases of the junction left unmatched. The CDR3 coding sequence is TGTGCCAGTCGGGGACAGGCGAACTATGGCTACACCTTC. Translating gives CASRGQANYGYTF. The variable domain in full, completed from reference TRBV19 and TRBJ1-2, reads DGGITQSPKYLFRKEGQNVTLSCEQNLNHDAMYWYRQDPGQGLRLIYYSQIVNDFQKGDIAEGYSVSREKKESFPLTVTSAQKNPTAFYLCASRGQANYGYTFGSGTRLTVV.

The rearrangement joins TRBV3-1 (or the pseudogene TRBV3-2) to TRBJ2-3; TRBD2 is a possible D gene (7 bases). V lost 3 bases to trimming and J lost 1 base, with 11 bases between them. The germline V gene has CDR1 LGHDT and CDR2 YNNKEL (reference sequence). CDR3 length equals 15 residues. CDR3 sequence: CASSHLGGRTDTQYF. CDR3 bases: TGTGCCAGCAGCCACCTCGGGGGGCGCACAGATACGCAGTATTTT.

The V call is TRBV27, the J call TRBJ1-1, with D possibly matching TRBD1 (6 bases). Trimming took off 3 bases at V and 11 bases at J, with 13 bases between the two ends. CDR1 is MNHEY, CDR2 SMNVEV, per germline (reference sequence). The CDR3 runs 12 residues. The CDR3 DNA is TGTGCCAGCAGTTTTCAGGGGAGTCGGGCTTTCTTT. Translated, it gives CASSFQGSRAFF.

J is TRBJ2-2 and V is TRBV11-2; TRBD2 matches 16 bases. Germline V gene data show CDR1 as SGHAT and CDR2 as FQNNGV. This CDR3 is built from 17 residues. With V trimmed by 6 bases and J by 3 bases, 4 bases remained unmatched. CDR3 sequence: CASRGLAGGRYTGELFF. The CDR3, as DNA: TGTGCCAGCAGGGGACTAGCGGGGGGGCGATACACCGGGGAGCTGTTTTTT.

The V gene is TRBV11-3, the J gene TRBJ2-2; 7 bases are a match to TRBD1. The V gene's germline CDR1 is SGHNT and CDR2 YENEEA. The CDR3 is made up of 14 amino acids. Trimming cost V 5 bases and J 3 bases; bases outside gene matches: 3. This CDR3 reads CASSRDSDTGELFF. Written as DNA, the CDR3 is TGTGCCAGCAGCCGGGACAGTGACACCGGGGAGCTGTTTTTT.

This clone was counted a single time. The genes are TRBV18 and TRBJ2-1, with TRBD1 identical over 9 bases. The J segment lost 8 bases and the V segment lost 1 base, leaving 6 bases of the junction unmatched. This CDR3 has 15 amino acids. Looked up from germline, CDR1 is KGHSH and CDR2 is LQKENI. As DNA, the CDR3 is TGTGCCAGCTCACCACGTACAGGGGGCGACGATGAGCAGTTCTTC. This sequence encodes CASSPRTGGDDEQFF.

The CDR3 loop reads CASSWGQGNTGELFF. The CDR3 nucleotides read TGCGCCAGCAGCTGGGGACAGGGGAACACCGGGGAGCTGTTTTTT. V gene TRBV5-1 combines with J gene TRBJ2-2; 9 nucleotides agree with TRBD1. CDR3 length equals 15 residues. After removal of 3 bases from V and 1 base from J, the junction contained 1 base not matched to a gene. Germline V gene data show CDR1 as SGHRS and CDR2 as YFSETQ.

This clone was picked up one time. This chain connects TRBV15 to TRBJ2-5; the D gene is possibly TRBD1 (5 bases). This CDR3 region has 15 residues. With 1 base removed from V and 1 base from J, the gap between germline ends came to 10 bases. CDR1 is LNHNV, CDR2 YYDKDF, per germline (reference sequence). The CDR3 protein is CATSRGVTGQETQYF. The DNA of the CDR3 is TGTGCCACCAGCAGAGGGGTAACAGGCCAAGAGACCCAGTACTTC.

The chain combines TRBV7-3 with TRBJ1-2, with D unclear. Germline V CDR1 and CDR2: SGHTA, FQGTGA. Trimming stripped 5 bases from V and 8 bases from J, with 12 bases between. The CDR3 length is 12 residues. For the CDR3, the DNA is TGTGCCAGCAGCGCCGAGGTTGGGGGCTACACCTTC. It yields the protein CASSAEVGGYTF.

This chain connects TRBV7-6 to TRBJ2-5; 7 bases fit TRBD2. J was trimmed by 4 bases and V by 6 bases; bases with no gene match: 8. The length of the CDR3 is 14 residues. Germline CDR1 reads SGHVS; CDR2 reads FNYEAQ. The CDR3 nucleotides read TGTGCCAGCAGTTTCCACCCGGGGGGAGAGACCCAGTACTTC. Translated, it gives CASSFHPGGETQYF.